The 5 T cell receptor beta chains presented below share a single source sample, sequenced in a study of blood T cell repertoires in COVID-19. Sequencing was performed with immunoSEQ multiplex PCR; in TCRdb, only in-frame clones are kept and a portion is missing. The top ten hold more than 9% of the sample, which has 25,000 to 35,000 clones, roughly nine tenths seen once. Material: peripheral blood. These receptors all come from a human donor with active COVID-19. The donor label of this sample is uncertain.

The chain has TRBV5-1 and TRBJ2-1, with D uncertain. There are 17 residues in the CDR3. Per germline, CDR1 SGHRS and CDR2 YFSETQ. The V end was cut by 2 bases, the J end by 0 bases, with 15 bases between. CDR3 sequence: CASSFALESRSYNEQFF. The CDR3 coding sequence is TGCGCCAGCAGCTTCGCTCTAGAATCTCGCTCCTACAATGAGCAGTTCTTC.

This chain uses TRBV18 with TRBJ1-2, with TRBD1 identical over 10 bases. V was clipped by 3 bases and J by 2 bases; unmatched bases: 0. The CDR3 is 14 residues long. Germline lookup yields CDR1 KGHSH and CDR2 LQKENI. CDR3 bases: TGTGCCAGCTCACCGGGACAGGGGAACTATGGCTACACCTTC. It specifies CASSPGQGNYGYTF.

This rearrangement joins TRBV24-1 to TRBJ2-5, with TRBD1 matching over 9 bases. The CDR3 covers 17 residues. Germline V gives CDR1 KGHDR, CDR2 SFDVKD. The V and J ends lost 0 bases and 1 base, in that order; junction bases with no gene match: 5. The DNA for the CDR3 is TGTGCCACCAGTGATTTGACGGGACAGGGCCCCCAAGAGACCCAGTACTTC. Protein sequence: CATSDLTGQGPQETQYF.

The rearrangement uses TRBV6-4 and TRBJ2-2; 9 nucleotides match TRBD1. The junction had 8 bases not matched to a gene; V was cut back by 8 bases and J by 4 bases. Per germline, CDR1 MRHNA and CDR2 SNTAGT. The CDR3 runs 15 residues. The CDR3 DNA reads TGTGCCAGCGGGCACAGGGGGCAGAGCACCGGGGAGCTGTTTTTT. It yields the protein CASGHRGQSTGELFF.

V is TRBV5-1 and J is TRBJ2-3, with a weak D call TRBD1 (5 bases). Deletions cut 1 base from V and 0 bases from J, with 18 bases between. The CDR3 loop spans 18 amino acids. Germline CDR1 reads SGHRS; CDR2 reads YFSETQ. The CDR3 loop is CASSLRFLGAVSTDTQYF. CDR3 nucleotide sequence: TGCGCCAGCAGCTTGCGTTTCCTAGGGGCGGTTAGCACAGATACGCAGTATTTT.